Reported below is one T cell receptor (beta chain). These data come from a study of CD8 T cells in Susac syndrome. The CDR3 sequence is 12 residues long. Germline CDR1 is KGHDR and CDR2 is SFDVKD. Deletions cut 6 bases from V and 4 bases from J, with 7 bases between. CD8+ and CD4+ T cells taken from blood had their TCR beta sequenced. Random hexamers were used to reverse transcribe roughly 0.45 to 1 ug of RNA. TCRdb re-analysed the immunoSEQ multiplex PCR reads in MiXCR, keeping a single row per CDR3 protein. The table shows about 83,000 distinct CDR3 sequences, with about 96% occurring only once. The genes are TRBV24-1 and TRBJ2-3; D might be TRBD1 or TRBD2, each matching 5 bases. The source of this sequence is a human donor with Susac syndrome. The specimen sequenced was CD8+ T cells from PBMCs. CDR3 nucleotides: TGTGCCACCAGTCAGGGAGCAGATACGCAGTATTTT. Translation gives CATSQGADTQYF.